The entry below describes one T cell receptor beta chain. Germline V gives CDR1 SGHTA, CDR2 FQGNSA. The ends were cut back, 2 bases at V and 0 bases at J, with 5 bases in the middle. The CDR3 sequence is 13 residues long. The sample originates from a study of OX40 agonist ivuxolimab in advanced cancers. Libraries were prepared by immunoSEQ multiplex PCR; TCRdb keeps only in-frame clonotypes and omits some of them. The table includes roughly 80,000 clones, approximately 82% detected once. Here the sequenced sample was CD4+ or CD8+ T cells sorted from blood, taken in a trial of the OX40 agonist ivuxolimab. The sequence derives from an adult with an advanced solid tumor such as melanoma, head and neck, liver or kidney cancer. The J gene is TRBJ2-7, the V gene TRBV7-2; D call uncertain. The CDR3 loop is CASSLHRSYEQYF. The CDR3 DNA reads TGTGCCAGCAGCTTACACCGCTCCTACGAGCAGTACTTC.